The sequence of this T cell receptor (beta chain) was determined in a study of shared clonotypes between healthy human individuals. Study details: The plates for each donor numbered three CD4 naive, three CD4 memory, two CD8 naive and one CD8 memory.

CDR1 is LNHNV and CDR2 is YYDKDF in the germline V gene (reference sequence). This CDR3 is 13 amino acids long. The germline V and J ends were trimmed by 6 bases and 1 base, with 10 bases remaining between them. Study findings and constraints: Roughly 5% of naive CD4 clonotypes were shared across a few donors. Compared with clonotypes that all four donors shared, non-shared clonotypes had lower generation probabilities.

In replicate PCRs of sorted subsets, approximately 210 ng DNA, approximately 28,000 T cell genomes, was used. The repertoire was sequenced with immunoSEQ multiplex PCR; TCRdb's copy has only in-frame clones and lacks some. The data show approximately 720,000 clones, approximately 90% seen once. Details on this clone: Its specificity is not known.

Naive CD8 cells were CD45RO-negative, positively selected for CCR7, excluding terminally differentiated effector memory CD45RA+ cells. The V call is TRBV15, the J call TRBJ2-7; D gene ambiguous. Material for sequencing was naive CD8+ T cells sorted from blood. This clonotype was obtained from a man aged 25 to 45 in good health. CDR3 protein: CATRDGYSYEQYF. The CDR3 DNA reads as TGTGCCACCAGGGACGGATATTCCTACGAGCAGTACTTC.